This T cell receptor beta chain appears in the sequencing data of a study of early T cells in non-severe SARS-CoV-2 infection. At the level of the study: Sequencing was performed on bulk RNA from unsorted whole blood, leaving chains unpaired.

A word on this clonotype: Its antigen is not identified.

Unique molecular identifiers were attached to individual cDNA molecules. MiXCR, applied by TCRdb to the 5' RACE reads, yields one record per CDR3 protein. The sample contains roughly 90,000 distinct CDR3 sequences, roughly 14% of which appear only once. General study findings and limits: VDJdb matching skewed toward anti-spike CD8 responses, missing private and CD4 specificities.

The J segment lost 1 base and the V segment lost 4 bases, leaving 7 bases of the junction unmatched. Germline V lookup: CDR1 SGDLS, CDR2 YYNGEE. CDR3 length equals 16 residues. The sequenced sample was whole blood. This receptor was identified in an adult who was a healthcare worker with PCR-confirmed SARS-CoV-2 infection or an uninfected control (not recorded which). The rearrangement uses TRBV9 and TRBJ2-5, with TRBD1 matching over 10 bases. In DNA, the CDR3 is TGTGCCAGCAGCACCGGACAGGGGGGATTCCAAGAGACCCAGTACTTC. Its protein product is CASSTGQGGFQETQYF.